The 15 T cell receptor beta chains given below trace back to one sample, sequenced in a study of identical twins. TCRdb independently ran MiXCR on the 5' RACE reads; one entry per CDR3 protein. The data hold about 730,000 distinct CDR3 sequences, with 20% to 25% observed a single time. This sample also belongs to another study, concerning T cells expressing NK-cell markers.

Sequenced sample: PBMCs. The receptors originated from a young woman in good health.

The V call is TRBV7-9, the J call TRBJ2-6; 7 positions match TRBD1. This CDR3 comprises 16 residues. CDR1 and CDR2 (germline): SEHNR, FQNEAQ (reference sequence). The V segment lost 5 bases and the J segment 0 bases; nucleotides outside the gene matches: 4. Here the CDR3 reads CASSITGASGANVLTF. The CDR3 bases are TGTGCCAGCAGCATTACAGGGGCCTCTGGGGCCAACGTCCTGACTTTC.

The chain has TRBV11-2 and TRBJ2-1; TRBD2 aligns across 10 bases. The germline gives CDR1 SGHAT, CDR2 FQNNGV. The CDR3 is 18 residues long. The V and J ends lost 5 bases and 0 bases, in that order; junction bases with no gene match: 10. CDR3 amino acids: CASSTGTSAKSSYNEQFF. As DNA, the CDR3 is TGTGCCAGCAGCACCGGGACTAGCGCCAAGAGCTCCTACAATGAGCAGTTCTTC.

The chain couples TRBV11-1 to TRBJ2-2, with TRBD1 identical over 10 bases. CDR3 length: 18 residues. With 5 bases clipped from V and 7 bases from J, the junction kept 16 bases outside the gene matches. Looked up from germline, CDR1 is SGHAT and CDR2 is FQDESV (reference sequence). The CDR3 here is CASSIGKGQGTYHGELFF. DNA for the CDR3: TGTGCCAGCAGCATAGGAAAGGGACAGGGGACCTATCACGGGGAGCTGTTTTTT.

The gene calls are TRBV25-1 and TRBJ1-2; 8 bases fit TRBD1. J gave up 4 bases and V 2 bases, and 6 bases lay outside the gene matches. Germline values: CDR1 MGHDK, CDR2 SYGVNS. This CDR3 spans 15 amino acids. The CDR3 DNA is TGTGCCAGCAGTGAAATAGCAGGGGGCTTCTATGGCTACACCTTC. It is translated as CASSEIAGGFYGYTF.

In this sample, this clonotype turned up a few times. J is TRBJ2-1 and V is TRBV5-1; 8 nucleotides match TRBD2. The V gene end was trimmed by 4 bases and the J gene end by 3 bases; junction bases not matched to a gene: 9. Germline V gene lookup returns CDR1 SGHRS and CDR2 YFSETQ. The CDR3 extends over 16 amino acids. The DNA for the CDR3 is TGCGCCAGCAGCACGATAAAAGCGGGGGACTACAATGAGCAGTTCTTC. It encodes CASSTIKAGDYNEQFF.

V is TRBV5-1 and J is TRBJ2-1, with D maybe TRBD1 (6 bases). V was shortened by 0 bases and J by 5 bases, with 9 bases between the two germline ends. The CDR3 spans 14 residues. CDR1 and CDR2 from the germline V gene are SGHRS and YFSETQ. This chain's CDR3 is CASSLGQEHNEQFF. The CDR3 DNA follows: TGCGCCAGCAGCTTGGGACAGGAGCACAATGAGCAGTTCTTC. The whole variable domain, filled in from reference TRBV5-1 and TRBJ2-1, reads KAGVTQTPRYLIKTRGQQVTLSCSPISGHRSVSWYQQTPGQGLQFLFEYFSETQRNKGNFPGRFSGRQFSNSRSEMNVSTLELGDSALYLCASSLGQEHNEQFFGPGTRLTVL.

The DNA of the CDR3 is TGTGCCACCAGTGCATACCCCCTTCGTCTCAGTGGAAACACCATATATTTT. Its translation: CATSAYPLRLSGNTIYF. The gene calls are TRBV24-1 and TRBJ1-3; D is unclear. V lost 5 bases, J lost 3 bases, and 19 bases lay in between. CDR1 KGHDR and CDR2 SFDVKD come from the germline V gene. The CDR3 has 17 residues.

In this sample, this clonotype turned up a few times. This CDR3 is CSSIVGNEQFF. CDR3 nucleotide sequence: TGCAGCTCAATAGTCGGGAACGAGCAGTTCTTC. The rearrangement links TRBV29-1 to TRBJ2-1, with D possibly matching TRBD2 (5 bases). This CDR3 contains 11 residues. Trimming stripped 8 bases from V and 10 bases from J, with 15 bases between. Germline loops: CDR1 SQVTM, CDR2 ANQGSEA.

The rearrangement uses TRBV6-5 and TRBJ2-2; D is perhaps TRBD1 or TRBD2 (5 bases each). V gave up 0 bases and J gave up 4 bases, with 9 bases separating them. The CDR3 loop spans 15 amino acids. In germline, CDR1 is MNHEY, CDR2 SVGAGI. The CDR3 here is CASSYSGAVTGELFF. The CDR3 bases are TGTGCCAGCAGTTACTCCGGGGCGGTCACCGGGGAGCTGTTTTTT.

This clonotype occurred a few times. The rearrangement links TRBV7-2 to TRBJ2-7; maybe TRBD2 (5 bases). V was pared by 5 bases and J by 3 bases, with 8 bases between. CDR1 SGHTA and CDR2 FQGNSA come from the germline V gene. The CDR3 contains 12 residues. The CDR3 nucleotides are TGTGCCAGCAGCGTCCGGGGCTACGAGCAGTACTTC. It codes for CASSVRGYEQYF.

This clonotype turned up a few times. This chain connects TRBV9 to TRBJ2-3, with 9 nucleotides matching TRBD2. CDR1 and CDR2 (germline): SGDLS, YYNGEE. The CDR3 has 16 residues. V dropped 0 bases and J dropped 4; count of bases not matched to a gene: 6. DNA of the CDR3: TGTGCCAGCAGCGTAGGGTATAGCGGGAGCGCAGATACGCAGTATTTT. Protein sequence: CASSVGYSGSADTQYF.

This chain uses TRBV20-1 with TRBJ2-2; 12 positions match TRBD2. The CDR3 is 17 residues long. V was pared by 0 bases and J by 0 bases, with 2 bases of the junction left unmatched. Germline lookup yields CDR1 DFQATT and CDR2 SNEGSKA (reference sequence). As DNA, the CDR3 is TGCAGTGCTAGAGATAGACTAGCGGGGGCGAACACCGGGGAGCTGTTTTTT. It encodes CSARDRLAGANTGELFF.

This clonotype was counted only a few times. This chain links TRBV4-1 with TRBJ2-4; 8 bases align to TRBD1. V gave up 2 bases and J gave up 15 bases; unmatched junction bases: 15. The germline CDR1 and CDR2 sequences are MGHRA and YSYEKL. This CDR3 spans 15 amino acids. CDR3 amino acids: CASSQNPSRGRSLYF. The CDR3 coding sequence is TGCGCCAGCAGCCAAAATCCAAGCAGGGGGCGATCTCTGTACTTC.

This clonotype appeared a few times. The rearrangement links TRBV7-9 to TRBJ2-7, with TRBD1 identical over 8 bases. The CDR3 is 15 residues long. The V gene end was trimmed by 5 bases and the J gene end by 0 bases; junction bases not matched to a gene: 6. Per germline, CDR1 SEHNR and CDR2 FQNEAQ (reference sequence). The CDR3 reads CASSPTGGYSYEQYF. For the CDR3, the DNA is TGTGCCAGCAGCCCAACAGGGGGATACTCCTACGAGCAGTACTTC.

This clonotype was seen a few times. The rearrangement links TRBV29-1 to TRBJ2-3; 14 nucleotides line up with TRBD2. The CDR3 loop spans 17 amino acids. CDR1 is SQVTM and CDR2 is ANQGSEA in the germline V gene. V was clipped by 5 bases and J by 2 bases; unmatched bases: 9. The CDR3 region has the DNA TGCAGCGTTACCGGGACTAGCGGGGGACCCCCCACAGATACGCAGTATTTT. This translates into CSVTGTSGGPPTDTQYF.